Below, one T cell receptor beta chain is given with its context. This clonotype has a handful of counts. It has no known antigen specificity. No base-level quality is on record; no much larger clone is a single base apart. These data originate in a study of T-cell memory formation after mild COVID-19 (dated by TCRdb to 2020 to 2022). Concerning the study at large: TCR sequence clusters from the two donors were found to be largely donor specific. Two young, previously healthy adult volunteers made up the cohort, one male and one female. In a couple of donors, T-cell clones that expanded and contracted after mild COVID-19 were tracked by sequencing TCRalpha and TCRbeta repertoires over time.

General conclusions and limits of the study: Contracting CD4+ clones were found mainly in CM and EM memory subsets, while CD8+ clones were enriched in EMRA. Clones that contracted from day 15 to 85 showed balanced CD4/CD8 phenotypes, whereas a second wave of clones that expanded from day 15 to 37 leaned towards CD4+. Only a couple of mild cases were covered in the study, and larger cohorts including severe cases with pre-infection samples were considered necessary. Whether the second-wave clones peaking on day 37 were SARS-CoV-2 specific was not confirmed. Some responding clones were detected in pre-infection memory, suggesting pre-existing cross-reactive memory T cells joined the SARS-CoV-2 response.

For sequencing, an Illumina NovaSeq 6000 was employed. TCRalpha and TCRbeta cDNA libraries were built by 5'RACE with constant-segment primers, adding sample barcodes and unique molecular identifiers. RNA was extracted from every sample with Trizol reagent. Libraries were amplified in two PCR steps, with a second sample barcode and Illumina TruSeq adapters added in the second step. Sequencing of the libraries was done on an Illumina NovaSeq, producing 2 x 150 bp paired-end reads. Concerning the study's data processing: Reads were demultiplexed and collapsed into UMI-guided consensus sequences with migec v1.2.7. Using mixcr v2.1.11, the UMI consensuses were aligned to TRA and TRB V and J templates and assembled into clonotypes. A clonotype was counted as expanded or contracted only if both edgeR and NoisET called the change significant, with noise models trained on biological replicates. For edgeR calls, the cutoffs were a false discovery rate-adjusted p below 0.01 and a log2 fold-change threshold of 1. As an exploratory analysis of dynamics, PCA with hierarchical clustering was applied to max-normalized trajectories of the 1000 most abundant clonotypes. The CD4 or CD8 phenotype of responding clones was assigned using the separately sequenced CD4+ and CD8+ repertoires. TCRdb trimmed public reads at Q25 via fastp, called clones via MiXCR and kept in-frame beta chains. When rows share a CDR3 protein, they turn into one entry using the most common DNA and genes. The V and J calls reflect TCRdb's pipeline rather than the authors' work. The sample table holds 140,000 to 150,000 distinct CDR3 sequences, of which around 27% were seen once. The ten largest clones take up around 22% of the sample.

Ficoll-Paque density gradient centrifugation was the method used to isolate PBMCs. Sequenced sample: PBMCs or a T cell subset sorted from them (not recorded which). This TCR came from an adult woman who had mild COVID-19 (a few samples of this study predate the infection). The sample titles of this study are shuffled in the database, so cell type and time point are left out; the donor was told from shared clones.

Here the CDR3 is given as CASSLGVGGSAKNIQYF. The DNA sequence is TGTGCCAGCAGCCTAGGGGTAGGGGGATCAGCCAAAAACATTCAGTACTTC. Recombination joined TRBV7-2 with TRBJ2-4, and the D gene may be TRBD1, 6 bases matching. Its CDR3 holds 17 amino acids, cysteine through phenylalanine. Only CDR3 DNA remains: 51 bases, in frame from the first base. CDR1 is given as SGHTA and CDR2 as FQGNSA, both from the germline V gene. V and J lose 5 bases and 0 bases, and a span of 17 bases separates them.